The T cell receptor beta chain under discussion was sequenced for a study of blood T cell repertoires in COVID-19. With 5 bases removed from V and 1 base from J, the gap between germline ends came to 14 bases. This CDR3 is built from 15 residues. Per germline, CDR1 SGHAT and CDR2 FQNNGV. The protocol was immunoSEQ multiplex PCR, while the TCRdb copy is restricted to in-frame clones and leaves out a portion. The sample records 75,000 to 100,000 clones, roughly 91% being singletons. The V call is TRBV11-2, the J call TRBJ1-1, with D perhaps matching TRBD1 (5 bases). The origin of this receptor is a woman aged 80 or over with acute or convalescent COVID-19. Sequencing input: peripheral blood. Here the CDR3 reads CASSPWRGPNTEAFF. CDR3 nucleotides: TGTGCCAGCAGCCCTTGGAGGGGCCCGAACACTGAAGCTTTCTTT.